What follows are 31 T cell receptor beta chains derived from one specimen sequenced in a study of shared clonotypes between healthy human individuals. Clones were read by immunoSEQ multiplex PCR, and TCRdb kept only the in-frame ones, dropping some. The data show some 2 million clones, about 95% seen once. As defined, naive CD8 cells were CD45RO-negative and positively selected for CCR7, with terminally differentiated effector memory CD45RA+ cells excluded. Sequencing input: naive CD8+ T cells sorted from blood. These receptors originate from a man aged 18 to 30 in good health.

The V call is TRBV9, the J call TRBJ1-6; weak D call: TRBD1 (6 bases). The CDR3 is made up of 15 amino acids. Trimming shortened V by 0 bases and J by 10 bases, and 14 bases separated the two germline ends. Germline-derived CDR1 and CDR2 are SGDLS and YYNGEE. The CDR3 DNA sequence: TGTGCCAGCAGCGTAGATCAGGGGTATGGGTCACCCCTCCACTTT. Translating gives CASSVDQGYGSPLHF.

This chain uses TRBV28 with TRBJ2-3; TRBD2 aligns across 11 bases. J lost 1 base, V lost 2 bases, and 8 bases had no gene match. There are 18 residues in the CDR3. Germline V gene sequence: CDR1 MDHEN, CDR2 SYDVKM. CDR3 amino acids: CASSLLAGGTSGTDTQYF. DNA of the CDR3: TGTGCCAGCAGTTTACTAGCGGGGGGCACCTCTGGCACAGATACGCAGTATTTT. Filled out from reference TRBV28 and TRBJ2-3, the complete variable domain reads DVKVTQSSRYLVKRTGEKVFLECVQDMDHENMFWYRQDPGLGLRLIYFSYDVKMKEKGDIPEGYSVSREKKERFSLILESASTNQTSMYLCASSLLAGGTSGTDTQYFGPGTRLTVL.

J is TRBJ2-2 and V is TRBV13; D is unclear. From germline, CDR1 is PRHDT and CDR2 FYEKMQ (reference sequence). The CDR3 has 14 amino acids. Trimming removed 1 base from V and 3 bases from J, with 6 bases in between. CDR3 nucleotide sequence: TGTGCCAGCAGCTTAGACTACGACACCGGGGAGCTGTTTTTT. Translating gives CASSLDYDTGELFF.

The J gene is TRBJ1-4, the V gene TRBV30; D is perhaps TRBD1 (6 bases). The germline V gene has CDR1 GTSNPN and CDR2 SVGIG (reference sequence). V was cut by 4 bases and J by 6 bases, with 15 bases left in between. The CDR3 totals 14 residues. The DNA for the CDR3 is TGTGCCTGGACAGGGGAGGGAGGGGATGAAAAACTGTTTTTT. Translated, it gives CAWTGEGGDEKLFF.

The chain carries TRBV27 and TRBJ1-1; perhaps TRBD1 as D (5 bases). Germline lookup yields CDR1 MNHEY and CDR2 SMNVEV (reference sequence). V lost 3 bases, J lost 0 bases, and 11 bases lay in between. The CDR3 loop spans 15 amino acids. The chain's CDR3 is CASSLTVLLNTEAFF. The CDR3 nucleotides are TGTGCCAGCAGTTTGACAGTCCTCCTGAACACTGAAGCTTTCTTT.

On this clone itself: Other DNA sequences within the sample encode an identical CDR3. This chain links TRBV6-5 with TRBJ1-2, with D tentatively TRBD1 (6 bases). Per germline, CDR1 MNHEY and CDR2 SVGAGI. The CDR3 spans 13 residues. V was shortened by 2 bases and J by 6 bases, with 10 bases between the two germline ends. CDR3: CASSYGGPDGYTF. The CDR3 DNA is TGTGCCAGCAGTTACGGGGGGCCAGATGGCTACACCTTC.

This clone is a singleton in its sample. The chain uses TRBV11-2 and TRBJ2-5, with TRBD1 matching over 10 bases. The J call may be in error: the DNA end matches TRBJ2-7 better. There are 16 residues in the CDR3. The germline gives CDR1 SGHAT, CDR2 FQNNGV. In DNA, the CDR3 is TGTGCCAGCAGCTTAGGGAGCGGGACAGGGGTCTACGAGCAGTACTTC. Translated: CASSLGSGTGVYEQYF.

This chain links TRBV11-2 with TRBJ1-6; no clear D. Germline-derived CDR1 and CDR2 are SGHAT and FQNNGV. Trimming removed 0 bases at V and 5 bases at J, with 5 bases between. This CDR3 region has 14 residues. The CDR3 sequence is CASSLDVDNSPLHF. In DNA, the CDR3 is TGTGCCAGCAGCTTAGACGTGGATAATTCACCCCTCCACTTT.

J is TRBJ2-3 and V is TRBV7-8, with D tentatively TRBD2 (6 bases). The CDR3 runs 13 residues. V was trimmed by 6 bases and J by 7 bases, leaving 14 bases between them. Germline V gene lookup returns CDR1 SGHVS and CDR2 FQNEAQ. The DNA of the CDR3 is TGTGCCAGCAGTAGTTATGGGGGGAATACGCAGTATTTT. It yields the protein CASSSYGGNTQYF.

This chain uses TRBV19 with TRBJ1-5; 8 bases map to TRBD1. V trimming: 1 base; J trimming: 8 bases; junction bases outside the gene matches: 7. CDR1 and CDR2 (germline): LNHDA, SQIVND (reference sequence). This CDR3 is built from 15 residues. The CDR3 nucleotides read TGTGCCAGTAGTATAGCCGGCCAGGGGGCTGAGCCCCAGCATTTT. It is translated as CASSIAGQGAEPQHF. The full variable domain, completed using reference TRBV19 and TRBJ1-5, is DGGITQSPKYLFRKEGQNVTLSCEQNLNHDAMYWYRQDPGQGLRLIYYSQIVNDFQKGDIAEGYSVSREKKESFPLTVTSAQKNPTAFYLCASSIAGQGAEPQHFGDGTRLSIL.

V is TRBV4-3 and J is TRBJ2-7, with D perhaps being TRBD1 or TRBD2 (5 bases each). V lost 3 bases to trimming and J lost 3 bases, with 9 bases between them. This CDR3 is built from 13 residues. Germline V lookup: CDR1 LGHNA, CDR2 YSLEER. In DNA form, the CDR3 reads TGCGCCAGCAGCCACCAGGGAGACTACGAGCAGTACTTC. Amino acid sequence: CASSHQGDYEQYF.

V gene TRBV13 combines with J gene TRBJ2-7; no definite D call. This CDR3 comprises 15 residues. V dropped 0 bases and J dropped 6 bases, with 15 bases sitting between them. Germline V gene data show CDR1 as PRHDT and CDR2 as FYEKMQ (reference sequence). The CDR3 nucleotides are TGTGCCAGCAGCTTAGGGGCTGTTGGGTTGAGCGAGCAGTACTTC. It specifies CASSLGAVGLSEQYF. The variable domain in full, completed from reference TRBV13 and TRBJ2-7, reads AAGVIQSPRHLIKEKRETATLKCYPIPRHDTVYWYQQGPGQDPQFLISFYEKMQSDKGSIPDRFSAQQFSDYHSELNMSSLELGDSALYFCASSLGAVGLSEQYFGPGTRLTVT.

On this clone itself: The same CDR3 is also encoded by other DNA sequences in this sample. The V gene is TRBV27, the J gene TRBJ2-1, with D tentatively TRBD1 (6 bases). CDR1 and CDR2 from the germline V gene are MNHEY and SMNVEV (reference sequence). The CDR3 runs 14 residues. V shed 3 bases and J shed 4 bases, with 10 bases lying between them. The CDR3: CASSLLGGYNEQFF. CDR3 nucleotides: TGTGCCAGCAGTTTGTTAGGGGGTTACAATGAGCAGTTCTTC.

This clone appeared a single time. J is TRBJ2-1 and V is TRBV27; 8 nucleotides line up with TRBD1. Trimming took 6 bases from V and 4 from J; bases not matched to a gene: 5. CDR3 length: 14 amino acids. Germline lookup yields CDR1 MNHEY and CDR2 SMNVEV (reference sequence). The CDR3 sequence: CASSDRGFYNEQFF. The CDR3 DNA follows: TGTGCCAGCAGCGACAGGGGATTTTACAATGAGCAGTTCTTC.

This clone appeared once. J is TRBJ1-5 and V is TRBV21-1; TRBD1 is taken as the D call from the table, unchecked against the DNA. TRBV21-1 is a recognized pseudogene. This CDR3 has 16 amino acids. CDR3 DNA: TGTGCCAGCAGCAGAGACAGAGCCCTTAGCAATCAGCCCCAGCATTTT. This sequence encodes CASSRDRALSNQPQHF.

The rearrangement uses TRBV10-2 and TRBJ2-3, with 7 bases identical to TRBD2. This CDR3 is 13 amino acids long. The junction had 3 bases not matched to a gene; V was cut back by 8 bases and J by 1 base. The germline gives CDR1 WSHSY, CDR2 SAAADI. CDR3 in amino acids: CASGTSGTDTQYF. CDR3 sequence (DNA): TGCGCCAGCGGCACTAGCGGCACAGATACGCAGTATTTT.

The gene calls are TRBV4-3 and TRBJ2-7, with D hard to call. The CDR3 has 14 amino acids. V was shortened by 0 bases and J by 2 bases, with 8 bases between the two germline ends. The germline V gene encodes CDR1 LGHNA and CDR2 YSLEER. This CDR3 is CASSQDHGAYEQYF. For the CDR3, the DNA is TGCGCCAGCAGCCAAGATCACGGAGCCTACGAGCAGTACTTC.

The chain has TRBV9 and TRBJ2-1, with 14 bases lining up with TRBD2. Germline trimming cut 3 bases from V and 6 bases from J; bases unmatched to any gene: 11. The germline V gene encodes CDR1 SGDLS and CDR2 YYNGEE. The CDR3 is 18 residues long. CDR3 bases: TGTGCCAGCAGCGATAAACCGGGACTAGCGGGAGCGCCCAATGAGCAGTTCTTC. Protein: CASSDKPGLAGAPNEQFF.

The chain employs TRBV13 and TRBJ2-1; a possible D gene is TRBD1 (6 bases). V shed 5 bases and J shed 9 bases, with 17 bases lying between them. The CDR3 loop spans 14 amino acids. Per the germline V gene, CDR1 is PRHDT and CDR2 is FYEKMQ (reference sequence). CDR3 nucleotide sequence: TGTGCCAGCAGCCAGGGGAAGAACATCGGTGAGCAGTTCTTC. Its protein product is CASSQGKNIGEQFF.

The chain has TRBV20-1 and TRBJ1-5; no firm D call. The CDR3 contains 10 residues. Germline V gene lookup returns CDR1 DFQATT and CDR2 SNEGSKA (reference sequence). V shed 8 bases and J shed 9 bases, with 11 bases lying between them. The CDR3 DNA follows: TGCAGTCCACAACTCTGGCCCCAGCATTTT. Translating it yields CSPQLWPQHF.

This chain links TRBV5-6 with TRBJ1-1; D is uncertain. The CDR3 totals 14 residues. V lost 2 bases, J lost 3 bases, and 11 bases lay in between. CDR1 is SGHDT and CDR2 is YYEEEE in the germline V gene. The CDR3 protein is CASSFEVADTEAFF. The CDR3 bases are TGTGCCAGCAGCTTTGAGGTGGCGGACACTGAAGCTTTCTTT. Full variable domain (missing parts from reference TRBV5-6 and TRBJ1-1): DAGVTQSPTHLIKTRGQQVTLRCSPKSGHDTVSWYQQALGQGPQFIFQYYEEEERQRGNFPDRFSGHQFPNYSSELNVNALLLGDSALYLCASSFEVADTEAFFGQGTRLTVV.

The chain links TRBV9 to TRBJ1-4, with a weak D call TRBD1 (6 bases). The germline V gene encodes CDR1 SGDLS and CDR2 YYNGEE. The CDR3 has 16 amino acids. Trimming removed 0 bases from V and 6 bases from J, with 15 bases in between. The CDR3 protein is CASSVAGGGDDEKLFF. The CDR3 DNA reads as TGTGCCAGCAGCGTAGCTGGCGGGGGCGATGATGAAAAACTGTTTTTT.

This clone was seen a single time. The rearrangement links TRBV7-6 to TRBJ2-7; D is unclear. The CDR3 extends over 15 amino acids. V dropped 0 bases and J dropped 0 bases, with 9 bases sitting between them. Germline V lookup: CDR1 SGHVS, CDR2 FNYEAQ. CDR3: CASSLAPEYSYEQYF. CDR3 DNA sequence: TGTGCCAGCAGCTTAGCCCCGGAATACTCCTACGAGCAGTACTTC.

In the case of this clone: The same CDR3 is also encoded by other DNA sequences in this sample. The chain carries TRBV30 and TRBJ1-1; no definite D call. Germline-derived CDR1 and CDR2 are GTSNPN and SVGIG (reference sequence). The V end was cut by 0 bases, the J end by 7 bases, with 6 bases between. The CDR3 runs 11 residues. CDR3 sequence: CAWSVGLEAFF. CDR3 in DNA: TGTGCCTGGAGTGTTGGGCTTGAAGCTTTCTTT.

This sequence joins TRBV6-5 and TRBJ2-2; no clear D. This CDR3 comprises 14 residues. V was trimmed by 2 bases and J by 4 bases, leaving 8 bases between them. CDR1 is MNHEY and CDR2 is SVGAGI in the germline V gene. The CDR3 is CASSYGFGTGELFF. For the CDR3, the DNA is TGTGCCAGCAGTTACGGCTTCGGCACCGGGGAGCTGTTTTTT.

This chain uses TRBV7-9 with TRBJ1-1; D perhaps matches TRBD1 (5 bases). Trimming pared 11 bases from V and 5 bases from J, leaving 15 bases between. Per the germline V gene, CDR1 is SEHNR and CDR2 is FQNEAQ (reference sequence). The CDR3 totals 12 residues. The CDR3 nucleotides read TGTGCCGCAGGGACTGAAGGGACTGAAGCTTTCTTT. Protein product: CAAGTEGTEAFF.

V gene TRBV4-1 combines with J gene TRBJ2-3, with D possibly TRBD2 on 6 matching bases. This CDR3 is built from 18 residues. Per germline, CDR1 MGHRA and CDR2 YSYEKL. Deletions cut 4 bases from V and 4 bases from J, with 24 bases between. The CDR3 bases are TGCGCCAGCAGCCCAATCCCGGGACTTTTATTTGACCCAGATACGCAGTATTTT. The encoded protein is CASSPIPGLLFDPDTQYF.

Only one count was recorded for this clone. The CDR3 DNA reads TGTGCCAGCAGGACCACCTTAGACAGGGAAACCTACGAGCAGTACTTC. Its translation is CASRTTLDRETYEQYF. This chain links TRBV2 with TRBJ2-7, with 7 positions matching TRBD1. V gave up 6 bases and J gave up 2 bases; unmatched junction bases: 13. This CDR3 spans 16 amino acids. The germline CDR1 and CDR2 sequences are SNHLY and FYNNEI.

The chain couples TRBV9 to TRBJ1-1; D is perhaps TRBD1 (5 bases). CDR3 length equals 14 residues. V lost 4 bases and J 1 base, leaving 11 bases between the germline ends. CDR1 and CDR2 (germline): SGDLS, YYNGEE. Here the CDR3 DNA reads TGTGCCAGCAGCCTCGCGGGGCAGAACACTGAAGCTTTCTTT. Translation: CASSLAGQNTEAFF.

The V call is TRBV6-5, the J call TRBJ2-5, with no clear D. CDR1 and CDR2 from the germline V gene are MNHEY and SVGAGI. V was shortened by 0 bases and J by 2 bases, with 13 bases between the two germline ends. The CDR3 has 16 amino acids. Here the CDR3 reads CASSYSQFELQETQYF. The CDR3 DNA reads TGTGCCAGCAGTTACTCCCAGTTCGAGTTGCAAGAGACCCAGTACTTC.

This clone was observed once. The rearrangement joins TRBV29-1 to TRBJ2-5, with D tentatively TRBD2 (5 bases). CDR3 length: 12 amino acids. The germline V gene encodes CDR1 SQVTM and CDR2 ANQGSEA. V was cut by 8 bases and J by 2 bases, with 12 bases left in between. CDR3 DNA sequence: TGCAGCCCAAGAGGAGGTCAAGAGACCCAGTACTTC. It translates to CSPRGGQETQYF.